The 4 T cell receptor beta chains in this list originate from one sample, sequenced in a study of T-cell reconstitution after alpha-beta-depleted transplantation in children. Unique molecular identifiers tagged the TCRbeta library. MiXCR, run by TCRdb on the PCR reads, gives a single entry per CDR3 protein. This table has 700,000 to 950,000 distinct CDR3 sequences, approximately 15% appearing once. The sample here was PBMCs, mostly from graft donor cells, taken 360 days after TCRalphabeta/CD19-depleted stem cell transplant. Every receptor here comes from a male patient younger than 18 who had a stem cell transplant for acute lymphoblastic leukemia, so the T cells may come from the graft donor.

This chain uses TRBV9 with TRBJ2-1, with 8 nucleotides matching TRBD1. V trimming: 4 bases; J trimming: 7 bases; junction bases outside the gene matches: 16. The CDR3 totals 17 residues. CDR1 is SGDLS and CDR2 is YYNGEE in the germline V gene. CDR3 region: CASSNYPGGAYYNEQFF. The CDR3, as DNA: TGTGCCAGCAGCAACTATCCAGGGGGCGCATATTATAATGAGCAGTTCTTC.

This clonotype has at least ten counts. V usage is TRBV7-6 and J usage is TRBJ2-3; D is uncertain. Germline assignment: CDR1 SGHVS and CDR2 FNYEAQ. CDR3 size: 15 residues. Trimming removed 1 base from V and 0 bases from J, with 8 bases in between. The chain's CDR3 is CASSLVIASTDTQYF. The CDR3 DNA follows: TGTGCCAGCAGCTTAGTCATCGCCAGCACAGATACGCAGTATTTT.

CDR3 sequence: CASSLEGSDTF. The CDR3 DNA sequence: TGTGCCAGCAGTTTAGAAGGGTCCGACACCTTC. The rearrangement uses TRBV12-3 or TRBV12-4 and TRBJ1-2; D gene uncertain. The CDR3 sequence is 11 residues long. V lost 1 base and J 12 bases, leaving 9 bases between the germline ends.

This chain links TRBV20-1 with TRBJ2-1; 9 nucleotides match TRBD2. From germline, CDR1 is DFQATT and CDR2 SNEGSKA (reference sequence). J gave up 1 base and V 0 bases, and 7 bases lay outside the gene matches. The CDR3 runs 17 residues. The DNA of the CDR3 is TGCAGTGCTAGAGATCTCATGACTAGCGGATCCTACAATGAGCAGTTCTTC. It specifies CSARDLMTSGSYNEQFF.